These 17 T cell receptor beta chains share one sample of origin, sequenced in a study of a mutant IDH1 vaccine in newly diagnosed glioma. Antigens of these TCRs are unknown. The assay was immunoSEQ multiplex PCR, and TCRdb's table has in-frame clones only and misses some. The data contain 42,000 or so clones, 65% to 90% of them singletons. The time point was: week 35, safety follow-up. Doses comprised 300 ug of mutant IDH1 20-mer peptide each, plus topical imiquimod. This sample comprised PBMCs, obtained from a glioma patient whose treatment included an IDH1 peptide vaccine. The receptors derive from a woman between 45 and 65 years old with glioma.

This sequence joins TRBV7-7 and TRBJ1-1, with D hard to call. In germline, CDR1 is SSHAT, CDR2 FNYEAQ (reference sequence). The length of the CDR3 is 12 residues. Trimming took off 6 bases at V and 1 base at J, with 6 bases between the two ends. CDR3 sequence reads: CASRSANTEAFF. CDR3 coding DNA: TGTGCCAGCAGATCGGCGAACACTGAAGCTTTCTTT.

Judged by abundance, this clone is medium-sized (0.01 to 0.1%). This chain connects TRBV7-2 to TRBJ1-2; D is ambiguous. The CDR3 is 15 residues long. Trimming stripped 4 bases from V and 8 bases from J, with 20 bases between. Germline V lookup: CDR1 SGHTA, CDR2 FQGNSA. The CDR3 here is CASSSISFSGSGYTF. In nucleotides, the CDR3 is TGTGCCAGCAGCTCCATTAGCTTTTCGGGGAGCGGCTACACCTTC. Based on the CDR3 plus reference TRBV7-2 and TRBJ1-2, the full variable domain is GAGVSQSPSNKVTEKGKDVELRCDPISGHTALYWYRQSLGQGLEFLIYFQGNSAPDKSGLPSDRFSAERTGGSVSTLTIQRTQQEDSAVYLCASSSISFSGSGYTFGSGTRLTVV.

The rearrangement uses TRBV9 and TRBJ1-2; D remains unclear. The CDR3 extends over 15 amino acids. Trimming cost V 4 bases and J 8 bases, with 21 bases left between them. Germline lookup yields CDR1 SGDLS and CDR2 YYNGEE. The CDR3 region is CASSPHSGPRWGYTF. The CDR3 DNA reads TGTGCCAGCAGCCCTCATTCGGGCCCCCGTTGGGGCTACACCTTC.

This clone was picked up a small number of times. The CDR3 nucleotides are TGTGCCAGCAGCTTCCAGGGGGCGCGGAGCACTGAAGCTTTCTTT. This sequence encodes CASSFQGARSTEAFF. The J gene is TRBJ1-1, the V gene TRBV7-2; 8 bases are shared with TRBD1. Germline CDR1 and CDR2: SGHTA and FQGNSA. The CDR3 length is 15 residues. V lost 3 bases to trimming and J lost 4 bases; unmatched junction nucleotides: 7.

In the case of this clone: Other DNA sequences of this sample code for an identical CDR3. CDR3 DNA sequence: TGTGCCAGCAGCGCTCGACAGGGGAGCACTGAAGCTTTCTTT. It is translated as CASSARQGSTEAFF. The rearrangement uses TRBV9 and TRBJ1-1; 8 positions agree with TRBD1. Germline trimming cut 3 bases from V and 4 bases from J; bases unmatched to any gene: 5. The CDR3 is 14 amino acids. Germline CDR1 and CDR2: SGDLS and YYNGEE.

This rearrangement joins TRBV11-2 to TRBJ2-3; D unclear. CDR1 and CDR2 (germline): SGHAT, FQNNGV. This CDR3 is built from 12 residues. V was shortened by 1 base and J by 4 bases, with 3 bases between the two germline ends. For the CDR3, the DNA is TGTGCCAGCAGCTTAGTCCCAGATACGCAGTATTTT. This sequence encodes CASSLVPDTQYF.

This clone was detected once. The chain has TRBV10-3 and TRBJ2-7; 10 positions match TRBD2. The trim removed 3 bases at V and 2 bases at J, leaving 13 bases unmatched. Germline CDR1 and CDR2: ENHRY and SYGVKD. The CDR3 extends over 18 amino acids. For the CDR3, the DNA is TGTGCCATCAGTGATAACAGGGGGAGGCTAGCGGGGGCCTACGAGCAGTACTTC. It specifies CAISDNRGRLAGAYEQYF.

The chain combines TRBV6-1 with TRBJ1-5; D is perhaps TRBD1 (5 bases). Trimming removed 1 base at V and 5 bases at J, with 12 bases between. In germline, CDR1 is MNHNS, CDR2 SASEGT. The CDR3 is 15 amino acids. The CDR3 region is CASSEGQGAHQPQHF. CDR3 coding DNA: TGTGCCAGCAGTGAAGGGCAGGGCGCCCATCAGCCCCAGCATTTT.

This clone has more than one count but fewer than ten. J is TRBJ1-5 and V is TRBV4-1; D is perhaps TRBD1 (5 bases). Trimming shortened V by 1 base and J by 7 bases, and 14 bases separated the two germline ends. This CDR3 is built from 15 residues. From germline, CDR1 is MGHRA and CDR2 YSYEKL. CDR3 coding DNA: TGCGCCAGCAGCCAAGGGGCTGACAGTAAGCAGCCCCAGCATTTT. Translated, it gives CASSQGADSKQPQHF.

The chain links TRBV10-3 to TRBJ2-5; D gene uncertain. Per the germline V gene, CDR1 is ENHRY and CDR2 is SYGVKD. The CDR3 has 13 amino acids. V was pared by 3 bases and J by 5 bases, with 10 bases between. The CDR3, as DNA: TGTGCCATCAGTGAAACCCCGCCCGAGACCCAGTACTTC. Translated: CAISETPPETQYF.

This clone occurred a few times. The chain carries TRBV29-1 and TRBJ1-1; D is uncertain. V was clipped by 0 bases and J by 4 bases, with 12 bases between them. The CDR3 has 14 residues. Germline loops: CDR1 SQVTM, CDR2 ANQGSEA. CDR3 nucleotides: TGCAGCGTTGAAGAAACCCAGGTTCGCACTGAAGCTTTCTTT. Translating it yields CSVEETQVRTEAFF.

J is TRBJ2-5 and V is TRBV4-1, with D maybe TRBD2 (5 bases). Trimming left V 4 bases short and J 5 bases short, with 14 bases between. Germline V gives CDR1 MGHRA, CDR2 YSYEKL. The CDR3 has 14 residues. The CDR3 sequence is CASSRGGIGETQYF. The CDR3 region has the DNA TGCGCCAGCAGCCGCGGAGGTATTGGGGAGACCCAGTACTTC.

This chain joins TRBV10-1 and TRBJ2-1; D is unresolved. Germline CDR1 reads WNHNN; CDR2 reads SYGVQD (reference sequence). Trimming removed 3 bases from V and 3 bases from J, with 6 bases in between. The CDR3 extends over 13 amino acids. DNA for the CDR3: TGCGCCAGCAGTGACCGACTCTACAATGAGCAGTTCTTC. This gives the protein CASSDRLYNEQFF.

The chain uses TRBV7-9 and TRBJ2-7; 9 bases align to TRBD1. Germline trimming cut 5 bases from V and 1 base from J; bases unmatched to any gene: 6. The CDR3 consists of 15 residues. Germline V gene sequence: CDR1 SEHNR, CDR2 FQNEAQ (reference sequence). CDR3 nucleotides: TGTGCCAGCAGCCCCCTGGGGACAGGGTCCTACGAGCAGTACTTC. Its translation is CASSPLGTGSYEQYF.

J is TRBJ2-5 and V is TRBV10-3; 11 bases line up with TRBD2. Germline-derived CDR1 and CDR2 are ENHRY and SYGVKD. This CDR3 is 14 amino acids long. V was pared by 5 bases and J by 3 bases, with 2 bases of the junction left unmatched. Here the CDR3 DNA reads TGTGCCATCAGTCCGGGACTAGCGGAAGAGACCCAGTACTTC. Protein product: CAISPGLAEETQYF.

For the CDR3, the DNA is TGTGCCAGCAGCCAATATCGTTCTGGGGCCAACGTCCTGACTTTC. It specifies CASSQYRSGANVLTF. The chain recombines TRBV4-2 with TRBJ2-6, with D unclear. V was shortened by 2 bases and J by 1 base, with 6 bases between the two germline ends. Germline lookup yields CDR1 LGHNA and CDR2 YNFKEQ. The CDR3 is 15 amino acids.

CDR3 sequence: CASSLVGTGTGHYGYTF. CDR3 sequence (DNA): TGTGCCAGCAGCTTAGTGGGAACCGGGACAGGGCACTATGGCTACACCTTC. V and J are TRBV7-2 and TRBJ1-2, with 9 bases matching TRBD1. This CDR3 is 17 amino acids long. Germline CDR1 reads SGHTA; CDR2 reads FQGNSA. After removal of 1 base from V and 3 bases from J, the junction contained 9 bases not matched to a gene.